This T cell receptor beta chain was identified in a study of blood T cell repertoires in COVID-19. Per the authors' pipeline: Estimation of nucleated cell counts relied on the amplification of reference gene primers. Measured with immunoSEQ multiplex PCR; TCRdb has only the in-frame clones, and not every one. That table furnishes V, J and clone size, whereas the DNA furnished D and trimming. The data hold some 89,000 clones, with about nine tenths observed a single time. This clone appeared a single time. CDR1 is MNHEY, CDR2 SMNVEV, per germline (reference sequence). The CDR3 totals 15 residues. V lost 5 bases and J lost 2, with 13 bases in between.

The V call is TRBV27, the J call TRBJ1-5; no firm D call. The receptor was isolated from a man in his 60s with acute or convalescent COVID-19. Sequencing was performed on peripheral blood. The CDR3 nucleotides read TGTGCCAGCAGTCCGACTGACGCGGGCAATCAGCCCCAGCATTTT. It translates to CASSPTDAGNQPQHF.